This passage covers 10 T cell receptor beta chains from one sample sequenced in a study of CD8 T cells in ankylosing spondylitis. These receptors have no known antigen. TCRdb used MiXCR to reprocess the 5' RACE reads, holding one entry per CDR3 protein. The sample includes 330,000 or so distinct CDR3 sequences, less than 9.5% of them seen just once. The study's findings and limits: What appeared characteristic of ankylosing spondylitis blood was a TCR beta motif of eight highly homologous variants.

The specimen was blood, either unsorted or a sorted T cell fraction (not recorded which). The receptors were sampled from a male donor with ankylosing spondylitis.

This clonotype was recorded many times. The chain uses TRBV10-3 and TRBJ2-7; 12 nucleotides line up with TRBD2. Germline values: CDR1 ENHRY, CDR2 SYGVKD. The CDR3 consists of 14 residues. The V segment lost 2 bases and the J segment 7 bases; nucleotides outside the gene matches: 3. The chain's CDR3 is CAISETSGRYEQYF. The DNA of the CDR3 is TGTGCCATCAGTGAGACTAGCGGGAGGTATGAGCAGTACTTC.

V usage is TRBV7-3 and J usage is TRBJ2-7; D assignment may be TRBD1 or TRBD2 (6 bases each). V was trimmed by 5 bases and J by 3 bases, leaving 17 bases between them. Germline V CDR1 and CDR2: SGHTA, FQGTGA. The CDR3 runs 15 residues. The CDR3 region has the DNA TGTGCCAGCAGCCCGGAGGGGGGTCGGTACTACGAGCAGTACTTC. Protein product: CASSPEGGRYYEQYF.

This chain joins TRBV7-9 and TRBJ1-3; a possible D gene is TRBD1 (6 bases). The CDR3 is 15 amino acids. Germline V gene lookup returns CDR1 SEHNR and CDR2 FQNEAQ (reference sequence). The V and J ends lost 5 bases and 2 bases respectively, with 13 bases between them. The CDR3 is CASSPPGAAGNTIYF. CDR3 sequence (DNA): TGTGCCAGCAGCCCGCCGGGGGCAGCTGGAAACACCATATATTTT.

The chain combines TRBV19 with TRBJ2-1; unclear D gene. Per the germline V gene, CDR1 is LNHDA and CDR2 is SQIVND (reference sequence). The CDR3 is made up of 14 amino acids. The V gene lost 5 bases and the J gene lost 1 base, with 9 bases spanning the gap. CDR3 DNA: TGTGCCAGTAGTGGGGAAATGTCCTACAATGAGCAGTTCTTC. The encoded protein is CASSGEMSYNEQFF.

This clonotype has more than one count but fewer than ten. This rearrangement joins TRBV12-3 or TRBV12-4 to TRBJ2-3; weak D call: TRBD1 (5 bases). The CDR3 is made up of 11 amino acids. V shed 5 bases and J shed 7 bases, with 7 bases lying between them. Written as DNA, the CDR3 is TGTGCCAGCAGTCCAGGGTATACGCAGTATTTT. Translating gives CASSPGYTQYF.

CDR3 region: CASSSSGASVAGELFF. CDR3 nucleotide sequence: TGTGCCAGCAGCTCTAGCGGGGCCTCGGTTGCCGGGGAGCTGTTTTTT. The rearrangement joins TRBV7-3 to TRBJ2-2; 9 nucleotides align to TRBD2. The length of the CDR3 is 16 residues. CDR1 SGHTA and CDR2 FQGTGA come from the germline V gene. The V segment lost 4 bases and the J segment 6 bases; nucleotides outside the gene matches: 9. The full variable domain, completed using reference TRBV7-3 and TRBJ2-2, is GAGVSQTPSNKVTEKGKYVELRCDPISGHTALYWYRQSLGQGPEFLIYFQGTGAADDSGLPNDRFFAVRPEGSVSTLKIQRTERGDSAVYLCASSSSGASVAGELFFGEGSRLTVL.

V is TRBV5-1 and J is TRBJ2-3; 7 bases match TRBD1. The germline CDR1 and CDR2 sequences are SGHRS and YFSETQ. This CDR3 region has 15 residues. V lost 1 base and J lost 3; bases outside the gene matches: 5. CDR3 sequence: CASSLRSTGTDTQYF. The CDR3 DNA sequence: TGCGCCAGCAGCTTGAGGTCGACAGGGACAGATACGCAGTATTTT.

This clonotype was counted between two and nine times. The V gene is TRBV7-2, the J gene TRBJ1-2; D is unclear. The CDR3 has 16 amino acids. Germline V gene sequence: CDR1 SGHTA, CDR2 FQGNSA. The V gene lost 1 base and the J gene lost 7 bases, with 19 bases spanning the gap. DNA for the CDR3: TGTGCCAGCAGCTTAGTGGCTTCATCGGAGGTCTCTGGCTACACCTTC. Translating gives CASSLVASSEVSGYTF.

This clonotype was seen a few times. The J gene is TRBJ2-1, the V gene TRBV5-1; 7 bases are shared with TRBD2. V shed 0 bases and J 10 bases; nucleotides not matched to a gene: 16. CDR3 length: 17 amino acids. Germline V gene data show CDR1 as SGHRS and CDR2 as YFSETQ. CDR3 residues: CASSLDFTWASGLEQFF. The CDR3 region has the DNA TGCGCCAGCAGCTTGGATTTTACGTGGGCTAGCGGATTAGAGCAGTTCTTC.

The rearrangement links TRBV27 to TRBJ2-7; D unresolved. There are 12 residues in the CDR3. In germline, CDR1 is MNHEY, CDR2 SMNVEV (reference sequence). The V gene lost 6 bases and the J gene lost 5 bases, with 11 bases spanning the gap. The CDR3 is CASSASGNEQYF. CDR3 DNA: TGTGCCAGCAGCGCTAGTGGTAACGAGCAGTACTTC.